This T cell receptor beta chain came from a study of T cell responses to AZD1222 COVID-19 vaccine. Worth noting for this clone: Its antigen is unidentified.

General observations from the study: Repertoires were obtained solely post-peak T cell response.

CDR1 and CDR2 from the germline V gene are MNHEY and SVGAGI. V lost 6 bases, J lost 7 bases, and 13 bases lay in between. This CDR3 has 12 residues. Here immunoSEQ multiplex PCR was the method, and the copy in TCRdb shows in-frame clones only, minus some. The sample yields over 100,000 clones, just over 90% seen once. The sequencing here drew on peripheral blood, taken 28 days after the second AZD1222 dose. The J gene is TRBJ2-7, the V gene TRBV6-5, with D possibly TRBD2 on 5 matching bases. The sequence was collected from an adult who received the AZD1222 COVID-19 vaccine. The CDR3 DNA follows: TGTGCCAGCAGACTTCATCCGGGGGAGCAGTACTTC. It is translated as CASRLHPGEQYF.